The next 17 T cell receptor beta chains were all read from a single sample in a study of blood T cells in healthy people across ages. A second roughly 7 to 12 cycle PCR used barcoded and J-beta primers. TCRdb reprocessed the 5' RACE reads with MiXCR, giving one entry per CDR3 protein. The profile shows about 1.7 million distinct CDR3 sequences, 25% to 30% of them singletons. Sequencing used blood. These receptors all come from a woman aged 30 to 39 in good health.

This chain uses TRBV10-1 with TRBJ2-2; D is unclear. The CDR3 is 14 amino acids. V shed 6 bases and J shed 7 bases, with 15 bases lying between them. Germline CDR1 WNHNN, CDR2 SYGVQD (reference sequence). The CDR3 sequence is CASRVKRDSGELFF. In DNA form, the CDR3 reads TGCGCCAGCAGGGTCAAGCGCGATAGCGGGGAGCTGTTTTTT.

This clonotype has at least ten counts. The CDR3 loop reads CASSPPAGLTDTQYF. The CDR3 DNA reads as TGTGCCAGCAGCCCCCCAGCGGGCCTCACAGATACGCAGTATTTT. This rearrangement joins TRBV5-6 to TRBJ2-3; D is possibly TRBD2 (6 bases). The CDR3 is made up of 15 amino acids. CDR1 is SGHDT, CDR2 YYEEEE, per germline. Trimming removed 4 bases from V and 2 bases from J, with 14 bases in between.

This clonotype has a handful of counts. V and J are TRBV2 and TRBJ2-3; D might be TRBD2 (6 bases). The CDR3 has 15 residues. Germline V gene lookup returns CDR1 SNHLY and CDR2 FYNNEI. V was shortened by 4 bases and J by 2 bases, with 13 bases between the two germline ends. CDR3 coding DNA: TGTGCCAGCAGTGCCGGGGGAGGTGACACAGATACGCAGTATTTT. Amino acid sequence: CASSAGGGDTDTQYF. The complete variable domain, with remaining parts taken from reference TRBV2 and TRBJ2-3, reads EPEVTQTPSHQVTQMGQEVILRCVPISNHLYFYWYRQILGQKVEFLVSFYNNEISEKSEIFDDQFSVERPDGSNFTLKIRSTKLEDSAMYFCASSAGGGDTDTQYFGPGTRLTVL.

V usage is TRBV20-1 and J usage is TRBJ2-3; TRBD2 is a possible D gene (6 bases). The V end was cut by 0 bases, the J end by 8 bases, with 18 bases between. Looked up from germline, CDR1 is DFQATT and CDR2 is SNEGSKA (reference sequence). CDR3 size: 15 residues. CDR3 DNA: TGCAGTGCTAGAGATGTCGGGGCCTTCGGGGGTACGCAGTATTTT. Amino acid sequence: CSARDVGAFGGTQYF.

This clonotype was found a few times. In DNA form, the CDR3 reads TGCGCCAGCAGCCCGGACCCCCGGGACAGGGTGTTGGCCCAGTACTTC. As protein: CASSPDPRDRVLAQYF. This chain joins TRBV5-1 and TRBJ2-5, with 9 bases matching TRBD1. Losses at the gene ends were 4 bases for V and 9 bases for J; bases not matched to a gene: 16. This CDR3 is 16 amino acids long. Germline V gene lookup returns CDR1 SGHRS and CDR2 YFSETQ.

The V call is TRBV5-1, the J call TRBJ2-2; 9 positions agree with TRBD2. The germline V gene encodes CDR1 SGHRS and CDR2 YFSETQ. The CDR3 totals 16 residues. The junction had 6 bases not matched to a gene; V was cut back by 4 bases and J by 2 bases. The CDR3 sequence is CASSPVAGANTGELFF. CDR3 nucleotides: TGCGCCAGCAGCCCGGTAGCGGGGGCCAACACCGGGGAGCTGTTTTTT. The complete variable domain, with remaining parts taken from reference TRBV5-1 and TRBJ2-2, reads KAGVTQTPRYLIKTRGQQVTLSCSPISGHRSVSWYQQTPGQGLQFLFEYFSETQRNKGNFPGRFSGRQFSNSRSEMNVSTLELGDSALYLCASSPVAGANTGELFFGEGSRLTVL.

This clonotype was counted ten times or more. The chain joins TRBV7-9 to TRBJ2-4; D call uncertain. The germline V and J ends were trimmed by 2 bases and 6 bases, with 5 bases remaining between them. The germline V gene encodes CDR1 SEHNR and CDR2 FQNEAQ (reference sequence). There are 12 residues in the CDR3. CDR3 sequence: CASSLMPNIQYF. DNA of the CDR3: TGTGCCAGCAGCTTAATGCCAAACATTCAGTACTTC.

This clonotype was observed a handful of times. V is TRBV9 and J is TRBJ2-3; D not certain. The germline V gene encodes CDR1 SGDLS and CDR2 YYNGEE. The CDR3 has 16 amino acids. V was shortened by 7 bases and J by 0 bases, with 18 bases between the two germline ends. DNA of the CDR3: TGTGCCAGCTCTCAGCGTGGGTATACTAGCACAGATACGCAGTATTTT. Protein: CASSQRGYTSTDTQYF. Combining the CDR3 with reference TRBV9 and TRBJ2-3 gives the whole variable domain DSGVTQTPKHLITATGQRVTLRCSPRSGDLSVYWYQQSLDQGLQFLIQYYNGEERAKGNILERFSAQQFPDLHSELNLSSLELGDSALYFCASSQRGYTSTDTQYFGPGTRLTVL.

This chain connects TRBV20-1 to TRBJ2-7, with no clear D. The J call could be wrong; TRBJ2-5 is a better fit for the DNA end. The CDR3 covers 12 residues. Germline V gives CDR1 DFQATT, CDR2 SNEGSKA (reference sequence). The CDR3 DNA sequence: TGCAGTGCCGTACCAGGATTAGAGACCCAGTACTTC. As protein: CSAVPGLETQYF.

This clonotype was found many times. The CDR3 here is CASSFTGLRDYGYTF. CDR3 bases: TGCGCCAGCAGCTTTACCGGCCTTAGAGACTATGGCTACACCTTC. This sequence joins TRBV5-1 and TRBJ1-2, with no clear D. The CDR3 is made up of 15 amino acids. V lost 2 bases to trimming and J lost 3 bases, with 14 bases between them. Germline V lookup: CDR1 SGHRS, CDR2 YFSETQ.

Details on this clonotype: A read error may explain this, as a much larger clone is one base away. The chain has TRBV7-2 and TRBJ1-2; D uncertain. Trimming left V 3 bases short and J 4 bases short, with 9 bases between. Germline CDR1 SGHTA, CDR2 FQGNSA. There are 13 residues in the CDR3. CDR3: CASSLGLRYGYTF. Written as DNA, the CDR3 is TGTGCCAGCAGCTTGGGCTTACGCTATGGCTACACCTTC. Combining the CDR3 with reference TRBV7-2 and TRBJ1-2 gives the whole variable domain GAGVSQSPSNKVTEKGKDVELRCDPISGHTALYWYRQSLGQGLEFLIYFQGNSAPDKSGLPSDRFSAERTGGSVSTLTIQRTQQEDSAVYLCASSLGLRYGYTFGSGTRLTVV.

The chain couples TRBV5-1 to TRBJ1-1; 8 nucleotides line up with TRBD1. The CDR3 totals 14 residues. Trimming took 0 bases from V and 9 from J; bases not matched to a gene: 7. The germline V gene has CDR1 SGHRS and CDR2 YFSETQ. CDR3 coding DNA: TGCGCCAGCAGCTTGGCCCGGACAGGGCTTAAAGCTTTCTTT. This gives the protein CASSLARTGLKAFF.

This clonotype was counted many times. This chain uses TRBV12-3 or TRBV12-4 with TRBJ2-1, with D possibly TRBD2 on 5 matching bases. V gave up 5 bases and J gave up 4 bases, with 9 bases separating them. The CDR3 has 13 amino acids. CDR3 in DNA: TGTGCCAGCAGTCGAGGGTTTTACAATGAGCAGTTCTTC. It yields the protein CASSRGFYNEQFF.

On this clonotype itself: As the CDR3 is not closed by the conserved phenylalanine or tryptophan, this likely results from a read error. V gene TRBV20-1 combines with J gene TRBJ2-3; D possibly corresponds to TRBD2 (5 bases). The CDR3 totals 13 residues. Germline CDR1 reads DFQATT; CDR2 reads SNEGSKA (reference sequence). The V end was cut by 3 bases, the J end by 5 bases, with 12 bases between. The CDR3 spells CSASSTAGDTQYL. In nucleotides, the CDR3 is TGCAGTGCTAGTTCTACCGCGGGAGATACGCAGTATTTG.

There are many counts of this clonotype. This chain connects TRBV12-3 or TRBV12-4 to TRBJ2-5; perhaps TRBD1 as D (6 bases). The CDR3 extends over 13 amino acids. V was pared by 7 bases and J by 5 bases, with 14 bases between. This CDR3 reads CASIGGSGETQYF. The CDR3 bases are TGTGCCAGCATTGGGGGCTCGGGGGAGACCCAGTACTTC.

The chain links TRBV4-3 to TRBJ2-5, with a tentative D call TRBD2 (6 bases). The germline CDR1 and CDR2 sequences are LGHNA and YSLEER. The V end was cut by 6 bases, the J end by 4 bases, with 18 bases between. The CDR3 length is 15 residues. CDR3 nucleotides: TGCGCCAGCAGTCCGGGGGTGGGTGAGGGAGAGACCCAGTACTTC. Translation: CASSPGVGEGETQYF.

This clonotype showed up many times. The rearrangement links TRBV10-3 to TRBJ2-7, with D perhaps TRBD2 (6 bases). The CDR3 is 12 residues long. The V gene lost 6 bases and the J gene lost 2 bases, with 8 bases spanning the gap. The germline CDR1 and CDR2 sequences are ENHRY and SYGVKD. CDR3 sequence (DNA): TGTGCCATCAGGCGGGACGCCTACGAGCAGTACTTC. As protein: CAIRRDAYEQYF.